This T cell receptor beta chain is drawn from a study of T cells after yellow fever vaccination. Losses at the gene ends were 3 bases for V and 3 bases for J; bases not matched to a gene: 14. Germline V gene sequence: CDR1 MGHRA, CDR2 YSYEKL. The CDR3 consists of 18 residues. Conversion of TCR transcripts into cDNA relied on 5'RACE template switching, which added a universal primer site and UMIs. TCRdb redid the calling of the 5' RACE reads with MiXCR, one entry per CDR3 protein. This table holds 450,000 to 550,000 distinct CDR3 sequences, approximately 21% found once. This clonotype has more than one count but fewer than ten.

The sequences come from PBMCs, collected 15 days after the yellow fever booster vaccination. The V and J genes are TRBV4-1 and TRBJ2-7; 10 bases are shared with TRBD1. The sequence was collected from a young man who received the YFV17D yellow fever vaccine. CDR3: CASSQSWFWDRGDYEQYF. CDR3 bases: TGCGCCAGCAGCCAGTCCTGGTTCTGGGACAGGGGAGACTACGAGCAGTACTTC.